This is a list of T cell receptor beta chains from one sample in a study of T cells in localized non-small cell lung cancer. TCRdb keeps only in-frame clones here, not all; method: immunoSEQ multiplex PCR. The sample carries fewer than 40,000 clones, approximately 88% recorded once. The sequencing here drew on peripheral blood, taken before any cancer treatment. The receptors originated from a female donor older than 55 with stage I lung adenocarcinoma. Each CDR3 is given with its conserved first and last residue. D genes are given only for firm matches. Only some rows state a clone size, as once, few, many or a class for expanded clones.

CDR3 DNA: TGTGCCAGCAGCTCTGGACCTAACACTGAAGCTTTCTTT
CDR3 protein: CASSSGPNTEAFF
J gene: TRBJ1-1
D gene: .
clone size: .
V gene: TRBV7-3

CDR3 DNA: TGTGCCAGCAGCCTGGAGGGGAGCTCCTACGAGCAGTACTTC
CDR3 protein: CASSLEGSSYEQYF
J gene: TRBJ2-7
D gene: .
clone size: .
V gene: TRBV4-2

CDR3 DNA: TGCAGCGTTGCCATGGGCCTGACTAGCACAGATACGCAGTATTTT
CDR3 protein: CSVAMGLTSTDTQYF
J gene: TRBJ2-3
D gene: .
clone size: .
V gene: TRBV29-1

CDR3 DNA: TGTGCCAGCTCACTACTAGCAGGGGAAGAGACCCAGTACTTC
CDR3 protein: CASSLLAGEETQYF
J gene: TRBJ2-5
D gene: .
clone size: .
V gene: TRBV18

CDR3 DNA: TGTGCCAGCAGAGAGCCAGGAGATAGCAATCAGCCCCAGCATTTT
CDR3 protein: CASREPGDSNQPQHF
J gene: TRBJ1-5
D gene: .
clone size: .
V gene: TRBV6-6

CDR3 DNA: TGCGCCAGCAGTCAATCGGGGGGGATAAACACTGAAGCTTTCTTT
CDR3 protein: CASSQSGGINTEAFF
J gene: TRBJ1-1
D gene: .
clone size: .
V gene: TRBV23-1

CDR3 DNA: TGTGCCAGCAGTGAAGTAGGTGGGTCAAATCAGCCCCAGCATTTT
CDR3 protein: CASSEVGGSNQPQHF
J gene: TRBJ1-5
D gene: .
clone size: .
V gene: TRBV6-1

CDR3 DNA: TGTGCCAGCTCACCACCGGGACACTCGAACACCGGGGAGCTGTTTTTT
CDR3 protein: CASSPPGHSNTGELFF
J gene: TRBJ2-2
D gene: .
clone size: .
V gene: TRBV18

CDR3 DNA: TGTGCCAGCAGCTTATGGACAGGGGGTCCTGGCTACACCTTC
CDR3 protein: CASSLWTGGPGYTF
J gene: TRBJ1-2
D gene: TRBD1
clone size: .
V gene: TRBV7-9

CDR3 DNA: TGTGCCAGTAGTATTTTGCCGGCTAGCGGGGGGAGAGCGAACAATGAGCAGTTCTTC
CDR3 protein: CASSILPASGGRANNEQFF
J gene: TRBJ2-1
D gene: TRBD2
clone size: .
V gene: TRBV19

CDR3 DNA: TGTGCCAGCAGCCCCGGGACTAGCGACTCCAAAGAGACCCAGTACTTC
CDR3 protein: CASSPGTSDSKETQYF
J gene: TRBJ2-5
D gene: TRBD2
clone size: .
V gene: TRBV7-9

CDR3 DNA: TGTGCCATTTCCGGGACACCTTGGGAAAAACTGTTTTTT
CDR3 protein: CAISGTPWEKLFF
J gene: TRBJ1-4
D gene: .
clone size: .
V gene: TRBV19

CDR3 DNA: TGTGCCACACAGGGCGCGGGTGAAAAACTGTTTTTT
CDR3 protein: CATQGAGEKLFF
J gene: TRBJ1-4
D gene: .
clone size: few
V gene: TRBV2

CDR3 DNA: TGTGCCAGCAGTTTCGTCTTGGGGGATAGTCCGTTCTTC
CDR3 protein: CASSFVLGDSPFF
J gene: TRBJ1-2
D gene: .
clone size: few
V gene: TRBV6-5

CDR3 DNA: TGTGCCAGCAGTCCCGTCAATCAGCCCCAGCATTTT
CDR3 protein: CASSPVNQPQHF
J gene: TRBJ1-5
D gene: .
clone size: .
V gene: TRBV28

CDR3 DNA: TGTGCCAGCAGCTTCCTGGGAGAGACCCAGTACTTC
CDR3 protein: CASSFLGETQYF
J gene: TRBJ2-5
D gene: .
clone size: .
V gene: TRBV7-3

CDR3 DNA: TGTGCCAGCAGCTCCAGAGCGGCCGCGGATAGCGAAAAACTGTTTTTT
CDR3 protein: CASSSRAAADSEKLFF
J gene: TRBJ1-4
D gene: .
clone size: .
V gene: TRBV5-8

CDR3 DNA: TGCGCCAGCAGCCAGCTGCCTGGAGCCTACAATGAGCAGTTCTTC
CDR3 protein: CASSQLPGAYNEQFF
J gene: TRBJ2-1
D gene: .
clone size: .
V gene: TRBV4-1

CDR3 DNA: TGTGCCAGTAGTATATCGGGGGCTCTGGCCTACAATGAGCAGTTCTTC
CDR3 protein: CASSISGALAYNEQFF
J gene: TRBJ2-1
D gene: .
clone size: .
V gene: TRBV19

CDR3 DNA: TGTGCCAGTAGTACCGCGGGAGGACACACCGGGGAGCTGTTTTTT
CDR3 protein: CASSTAGGHTGELFF
J gene: TRBJ2-2
D gene: TRBD2
clone size: .
V gene: TRBV19

CDR3 DNA: TGCGCCAGCAGCTTGTTAGGGCCGGACAATGAGCAGTTCTTC
CDR3 protein: CASSLLGPDNEQFF
J gene: TRBJ2-1
D gene: .
clone size: .
V gene: TRBV5-1

CDR3 DNA: TGTGCCAGCAGCCCCCAGGGGGGTAATTCACCCCTCCACTTT
CDR3 protein: CASSPQGGNSPLHF
J gene: TRBJ1-6
D gene: TRBD1
clone size: .
V gene: TRBV7-9

CDR3 DNA: TGCGCCAGCAGTGGGGGAGCCGGGGAGCTGTTTTTT
CDR3 protein: CASSGGAGELFF
J gene: TRBJ2-2
D gene: .
clone size: once
V gene: TRBV10-1

CDR3 DNA: TGTGCCAGCAGTGACGGAGAGCGGGAGCAGTACTTC
CDR3 protein: CASSDGEREQYF
J gene: TRBJ2-7
D gene: .
clone size: .
V gene: TRBV28

CDR3 DNA: TGTGCCAGCAGTTTGTCGGGGCCCACAGATACGCAGTATTTT
CDR3 protein: CASSLSGPTDTQYF
J gene: TRBJ2-3
D gene: .
clone size: .
V gene: TRBV27

CDR3 DNA: TGTGCCAGCAGCGTAGCTTCCTCTAGCACAGATACGCAGTATTTT
CDR3 protein: CASSVASSSTDTQYF
J gene: TRBJ2-3
D gene: .
clone size: .
V gene: TRBV9

CDR3 DNA: TGTGCCAGCAGCTTTCGCCTAGCGGGGAACAATGAGCAGTTCTTC
CDR3 protein: CASSFRLAGNNEQFF
J gene: TRBJ2-1
D gene: TRBD2
clone size: .
V gene: TRBV5-5

CDR3 DNA: TGTGCCAGCAGCTTATCTGGGGGAGTGGATACGCAGTATTTT
CDR3 protein: CASSLSGGVDTQYF
J gene: TRBJ2-3
D gene: .
clone size: .
V gene: TRBV7-6

CDR3 DNA: TGTGCCAGCAGCTTATCGACAGGTCTAAACACAGATACGCAGTATTTT
CDR3 protein: CASSLSTGLNTDTQYF
J gene: TRBJ2-3
D gene: .
clone size: .
V gene: TRBV11-3

CDR3 DNA: TGTGCCAGCAGCCGAGGACTAGCGAAGAGCACAGATACGCAGTATTTT
CDR3 protein: CASSRGLAKSTDTQYF
J gene: TRBJ2-3
D gene: TRBD2
clone size: .
V gene: TRBV14

CDR3 DNA: TGTGCCAGCTCCCTCGCGGTCGGGACCTATGGCTACACCTTC
CDR3 protein: CASSLAVGTYGYTF
J gene: TRBJ1-2
D gene: .
clone size: .
V gene: TRBV18

CDR3 DNA: TGTGCCAGCAGGCAGGGTGGACTCAGCTCCTACAATGAGCAGTTCTTC
CDR3 protein: CASRQGGLSSYNEQFF
J gene: TRBJ2-1
D gene: .
clone size: .
V gene: TRBV27

CDR3 DNA: TGCAGCGTCTCTAACCGGGTAAACACCGGGGAGCTGTTTTTT
CDR3 protein: CSVSNRVNTGELFF
J gene: TRBJ2-2
D gene: .
clone size: .
V gene: TRBV29-1

CDR3 DNA: TGTGCCAGCAGCCCCAGGACTAGCGGCCACACAGATACGCAGTATTTT
CDR3 protein: CASSPRTSGHTDTQYF
J gene: TRBJ2-3
D gene: TRBD2
clone size: .
V gene: TRBV11-2

CDR3 DNA: TGCAGCGCGAATCCGGGACAGGGGTGGAACACTGAAGCTTTCTTT
CDR3 protein: CSANPGQGWNTEAFF
J gene: TRBJ1-1
D gene: TRBD1
clone size: .
V gene: TRBV29-1

CDR3 DNA: TGTGCCATCAGTGAAAGGCGACTAGCGGGAGACTACAATGAGCAGTTCTTC
CDR3 protein: CAISERRLAGDYNEQFF
J gene: TRBJ2-1
D gene: TRBD2
clone size: once
V gene: TRBV10-3

CDR3 DNA: TGTGCCAGCAGCTCCCCCTCTGGGAGGATCTCCTACAATGAGCAGTTCTTC
CDR3 protein: CASSSPSGRISYNEQFF
J gene: TRBJ2-1
D gene: .
clone size: .
V gene: TRBV7-2

CDR3 DNA: TGTGCCAGCAGCGTAGCCCAAGGCGGCTCTGGAAACACCATATATTTT
CDR3 protein: CASSVAQGGSGNTIYF
J gene: TRBJ1-3
D gene: .
clone size: .
V gene: TRBV9

CDR3 DNA: TGTGCCAGCAGCTTAGGGGGACATGTTCGAGGAGATGGCTACACCTTC
CDR3 protein: CASSLGGHVRGDGYTF
J gene: TRBJ1-2
D gene: .
clone size: .
V gene: TRBV7-2

CDR3 DNA: TGTGCCAGCAGTGAAGAAGTGCGGGCAGCTATTAACTATGGCTACACCTTC
CDR3 protein: CASSEEVRAAINYGYTF
J gene: TRBJ1-2
D gene: .
clone size: .
V gene: TRBV6-1

CDR3 DNA: TGTGCCAGCAGCTTAGAGTTAGCGGGAGGGCAAAATGAGCAGTTCTTC
CDR3 protein: CASSLELAGGQNEQFF
J gene: TRBJ2-1
D gene: TRBD2
clone size: .
V gene: TRBV7-6

CDR3 DNA: TGTGCCAGCGGTAATAGCGGGAAGCAGTTCTTC
CDR3 protein: CASGNSGKQFF
J gene: TRBJ2-1
D gene: TRBD2
clone size: once
V gene: TRBV7-3

CDR3 DNA: TGTGCCAGCAGCCCGGGACAGGGGAACACTGAAGCTTTCTTT
CDR3 protein: CASSPGQGNTEAFF
J gene: TRBJ1-1
D gene: TRBD1
clone size: once
V gene: TRBV28

CDR3 DNA: TGTGCCTGGAGTATCTACAGGGGGCCTCCTAGCACAGATACGCAGTATTTT
CDR3 protein: CAWSIYRGPPSTDTQYF
J gene: TRBJ2-3
D gene: TRBD1
clone size: .
V gene: TRBV30

CDR3 DNA: TGTGCCAGCAGTTATGGCGGGGGCACTGAAGCTTTCTTT
CDR3 protein: CASSYGGGTEAFF
J gene: TRBJ1-1
D gene: .
clone size: .
V gene: TRBV6-5